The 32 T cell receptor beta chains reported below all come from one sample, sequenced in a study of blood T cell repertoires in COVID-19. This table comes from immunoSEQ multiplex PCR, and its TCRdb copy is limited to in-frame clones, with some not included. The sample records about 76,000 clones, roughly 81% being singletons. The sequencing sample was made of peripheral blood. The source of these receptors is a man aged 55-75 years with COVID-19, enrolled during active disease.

CDR3 residues: CASSSGLAGNTGELFF. In nucleotides, the CDR3 is TGTGCCAGCAGCTCAGGACTAGCGGGGAACACCGGGGAGCTGTTTTTT. This chain links TRBV7-6 with TRBJ2-2, with 11 bases lining up with TRBD2. Losses at the gene ends were 4 bases for V and 1 base for J; bases not matched to a gene: 2. Germline assignment: CDR1 SGHVS and CDR2 FNYEAQ. The CDR3 has 16 amino acids.

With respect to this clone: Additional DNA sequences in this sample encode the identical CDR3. The CDR3 bases are TGTGCCAGCAGCCGACAGGGTTCCGGGGCCAACGTCCTGACTTTC. It translates to CASSRQGSGANVLTF. The chain has TRBV11-1 and TRBJ2-6; 7 bases map to TRBD1. The V segment lost 5 bases and the J segment 4 bases; nucleotides outside the gene matches: 5. Germline V lookup: CDR1 SGHAT, CDR2 FQDESV (reference sequence). The CDR3 extends over 15 amino acids.

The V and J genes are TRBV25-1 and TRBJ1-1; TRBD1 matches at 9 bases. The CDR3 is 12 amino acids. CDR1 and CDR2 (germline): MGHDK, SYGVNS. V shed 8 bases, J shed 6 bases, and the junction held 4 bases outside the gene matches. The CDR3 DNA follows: TGTGCCAGCCAAAGACAGGGGGCTGAAGCTTTCTTT. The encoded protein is CASQRQGAEAFF.

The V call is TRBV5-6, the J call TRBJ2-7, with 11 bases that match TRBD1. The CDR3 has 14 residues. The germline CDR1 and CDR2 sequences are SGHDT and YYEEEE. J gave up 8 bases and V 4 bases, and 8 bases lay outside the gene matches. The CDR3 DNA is TGTGCCAGCAGCACCGGGACAGGGGGGGCGAAGCAGTACTTC. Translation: CASSTGTGGAKQYF.

Written as DNA, the CDR3 is TGCGCCAGCAGCCCAGACAGGGCCCCTGGCTACACCTTC. This codes for CASSPDRAPGYTF. The rearrangement joins TRBV5-1 to TRBJ1-2, with 7 bases fitting TRBD1. From germline, CDR1 is SGHRS and CDR2 YFSETQ. Trimming at V came to 4 bases and at J to 7 bases, leaving 7 bases not matched to a gene. This CDR3 region has 13 residues.

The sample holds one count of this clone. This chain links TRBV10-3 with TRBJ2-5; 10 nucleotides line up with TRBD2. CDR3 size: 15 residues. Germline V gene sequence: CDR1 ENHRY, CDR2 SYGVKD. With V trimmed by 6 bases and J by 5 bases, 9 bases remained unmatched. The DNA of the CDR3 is TGTGCCATCAGAGGCACTAGCGGGGATGGGGAGACCCAGTACTTC. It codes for CAIRGTSGDGETQYF.

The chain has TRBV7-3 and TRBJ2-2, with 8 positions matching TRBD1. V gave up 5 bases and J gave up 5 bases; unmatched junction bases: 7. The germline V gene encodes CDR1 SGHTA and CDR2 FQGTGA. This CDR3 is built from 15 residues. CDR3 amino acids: CASSPGQGRTGELFF. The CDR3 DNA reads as TGTGCCAGCAGCCCCGGACAGGGACGGACCGGGGAGCTGTTTTTT.

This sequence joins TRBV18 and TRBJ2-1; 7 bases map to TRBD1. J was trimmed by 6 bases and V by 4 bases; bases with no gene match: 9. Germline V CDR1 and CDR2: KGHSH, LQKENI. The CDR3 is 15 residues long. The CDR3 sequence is CASSRTGRGRNEQFF. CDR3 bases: TGTGCCAGCTCACGGACAGGAAGAGGTCGCAATGAGCAGTTCTTC.

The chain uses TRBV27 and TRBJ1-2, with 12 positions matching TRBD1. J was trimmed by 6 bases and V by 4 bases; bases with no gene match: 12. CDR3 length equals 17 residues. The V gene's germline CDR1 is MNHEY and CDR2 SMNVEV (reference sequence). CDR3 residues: CASSSPAPGQGANGYTF. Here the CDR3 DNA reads TGTGCCAGCAGTTCCCCCGCACCGGGACAGGGGGCGAATGGCTACACCTTC.

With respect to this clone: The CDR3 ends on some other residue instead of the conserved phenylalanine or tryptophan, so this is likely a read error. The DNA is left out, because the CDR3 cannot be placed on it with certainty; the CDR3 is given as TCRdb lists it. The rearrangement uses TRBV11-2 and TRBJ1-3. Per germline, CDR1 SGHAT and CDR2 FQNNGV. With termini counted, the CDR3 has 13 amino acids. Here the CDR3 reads CASSLAHVRGFDV.

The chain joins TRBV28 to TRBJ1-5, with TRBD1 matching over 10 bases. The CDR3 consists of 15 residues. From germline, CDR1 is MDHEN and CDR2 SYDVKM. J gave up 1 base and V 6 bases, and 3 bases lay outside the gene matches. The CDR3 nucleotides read TGTGCCAGCAGGCAGACAGGGGGCAGCAATCAGCCCCAGCATTTT. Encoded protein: CASRQTGGSNQPQHF.

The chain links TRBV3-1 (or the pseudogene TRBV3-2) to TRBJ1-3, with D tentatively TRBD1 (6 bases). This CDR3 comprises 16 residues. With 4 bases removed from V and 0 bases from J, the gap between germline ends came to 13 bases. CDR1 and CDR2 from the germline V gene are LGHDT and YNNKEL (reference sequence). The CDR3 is CASSRTAQSSGNTIYF. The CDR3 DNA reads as TGTGCCAGCAGCCGGACAGCCCAGAGCTCTGGAAACACCATATATTTT.

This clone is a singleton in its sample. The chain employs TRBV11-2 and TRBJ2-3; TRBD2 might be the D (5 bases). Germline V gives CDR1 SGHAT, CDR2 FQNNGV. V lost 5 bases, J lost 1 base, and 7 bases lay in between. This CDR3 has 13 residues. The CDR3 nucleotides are TGTGCCAGCAGCATCGGGGGCACAGATACGCAGTATTTT. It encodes CASSIGGTDTQYF.

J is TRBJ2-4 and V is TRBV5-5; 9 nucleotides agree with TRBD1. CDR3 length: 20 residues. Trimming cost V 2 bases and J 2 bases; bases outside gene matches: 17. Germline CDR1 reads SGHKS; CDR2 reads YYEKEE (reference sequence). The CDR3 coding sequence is TGTGCCAGCAGCTTTAGTTTGGTGACAGGGGGTTCTCTAACCAAAAACATTCAGTACTTC. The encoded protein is CASSFSLVTGGSLTKNIQYF.

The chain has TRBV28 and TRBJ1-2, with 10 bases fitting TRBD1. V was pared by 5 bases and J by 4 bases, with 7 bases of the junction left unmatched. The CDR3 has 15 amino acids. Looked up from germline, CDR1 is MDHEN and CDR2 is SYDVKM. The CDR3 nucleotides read TGTGCCAGCAGTGTCCGGACAGGGGGAAGCTATGGCTACACCTTC. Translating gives CASSVRTGGSYGYTF.

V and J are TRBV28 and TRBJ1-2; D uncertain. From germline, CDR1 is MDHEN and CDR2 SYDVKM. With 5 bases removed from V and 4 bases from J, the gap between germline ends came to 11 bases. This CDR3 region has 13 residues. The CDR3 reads CASSTRPGYGYTF. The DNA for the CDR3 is TGTGCCAGCAGTACCCGACCGGGCTATGGCTACACCTTC.

In nucleotides, the CDR3 is TGCGCCAGCAGCGCCGGGTCGTCGGCGGCCAATGAGCAGTTCTTC. Its translation: CASSAGSSAANEQFF. The chain carries TRBV5-1 and TRBJ2-1; D uncertain. Germline lookup yields CDR1 SGHRS and CDR2 YFSETQ. The V and J ends lost 4 bases and 6 bases respectively, with 17 bases between them. This CDR3 region has 15 residues.

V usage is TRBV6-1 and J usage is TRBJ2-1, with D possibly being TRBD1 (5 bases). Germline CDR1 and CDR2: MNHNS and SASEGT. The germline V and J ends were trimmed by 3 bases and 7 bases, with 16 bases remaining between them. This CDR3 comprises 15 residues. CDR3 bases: TGTGCCAGCAGTGACAGGGTATTTTTTGAGAATGAGCAGTTCTTC. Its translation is CASSDRVFFENEQFF.

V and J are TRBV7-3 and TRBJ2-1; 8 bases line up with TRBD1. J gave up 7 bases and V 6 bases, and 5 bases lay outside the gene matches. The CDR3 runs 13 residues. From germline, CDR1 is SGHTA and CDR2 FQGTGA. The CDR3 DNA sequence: TGTGCCAGCAGTTTCGACAGGGGAAATGAGCAGTTCTTC. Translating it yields CASSFDRGNEQFF.

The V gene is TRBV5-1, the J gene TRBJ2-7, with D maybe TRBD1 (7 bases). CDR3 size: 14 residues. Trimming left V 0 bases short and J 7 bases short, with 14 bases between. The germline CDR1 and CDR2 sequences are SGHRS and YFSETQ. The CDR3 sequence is CASSLEGGTEEQYF. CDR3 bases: TGCGCCAGCAGCTTGGAAGGGGGGACAGAAGAGCAGTACTTC.

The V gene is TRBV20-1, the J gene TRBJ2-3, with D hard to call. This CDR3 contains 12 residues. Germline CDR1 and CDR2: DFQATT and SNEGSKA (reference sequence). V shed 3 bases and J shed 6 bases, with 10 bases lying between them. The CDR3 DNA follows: TGCAGTGCTAGTTATGAACTGGATACGCAGTATTTT. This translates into CSASYELDTQYF.

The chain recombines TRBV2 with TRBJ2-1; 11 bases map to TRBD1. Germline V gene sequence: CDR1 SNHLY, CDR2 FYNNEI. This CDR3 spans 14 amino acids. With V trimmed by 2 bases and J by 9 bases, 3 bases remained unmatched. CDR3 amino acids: CASSERDRGSEQFF. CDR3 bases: TGTGCCAGCAGTGAACGGGACAGGGGGTCTGAGCAGTTCTTC.

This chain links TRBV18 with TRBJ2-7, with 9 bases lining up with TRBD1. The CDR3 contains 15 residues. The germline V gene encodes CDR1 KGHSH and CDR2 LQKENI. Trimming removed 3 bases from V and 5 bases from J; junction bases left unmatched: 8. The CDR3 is CASSPDTGGGNEQYF. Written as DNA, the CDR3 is TGTGCCAGCTCACCCGATACAGGGGGCGGCAACGAGCAGTACTTC.

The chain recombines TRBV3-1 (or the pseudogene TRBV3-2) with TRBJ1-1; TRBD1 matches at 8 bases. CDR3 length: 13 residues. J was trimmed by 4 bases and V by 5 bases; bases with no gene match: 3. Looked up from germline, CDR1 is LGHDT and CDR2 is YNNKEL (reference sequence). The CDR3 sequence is CASSKDRATEAFF. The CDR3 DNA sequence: TGTGCCAGCAGCAAGGACAGGGCCACTGAAGCTTTCTTT.

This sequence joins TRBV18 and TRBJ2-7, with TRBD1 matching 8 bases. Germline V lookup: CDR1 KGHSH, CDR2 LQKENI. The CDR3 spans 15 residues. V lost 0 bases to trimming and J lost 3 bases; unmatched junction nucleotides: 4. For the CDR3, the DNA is TGTGCCAGCTCACCACCGACTACAGGGGGCTACGAGCAGTACTTC. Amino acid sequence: CASSPPTTGGYEQYF.

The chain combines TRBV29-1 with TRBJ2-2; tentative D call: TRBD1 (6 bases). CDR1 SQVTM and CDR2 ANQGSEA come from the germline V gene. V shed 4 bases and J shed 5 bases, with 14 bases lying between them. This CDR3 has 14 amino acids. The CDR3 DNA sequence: TGCAGCGTTGTCCGGGACACGGGGACCGGGGAGCTGTTTTTT. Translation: CSVVRDTGTGELFF.

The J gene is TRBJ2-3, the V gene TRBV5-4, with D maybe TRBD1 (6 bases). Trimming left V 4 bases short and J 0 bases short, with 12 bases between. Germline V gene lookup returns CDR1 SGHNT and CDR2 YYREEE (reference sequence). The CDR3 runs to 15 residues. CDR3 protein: CASSPGGQSTDTQYF. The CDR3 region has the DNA TGTGCCAGCAGCCCTGGGGGACAAAGCACAGATACGCAGTATTTT.

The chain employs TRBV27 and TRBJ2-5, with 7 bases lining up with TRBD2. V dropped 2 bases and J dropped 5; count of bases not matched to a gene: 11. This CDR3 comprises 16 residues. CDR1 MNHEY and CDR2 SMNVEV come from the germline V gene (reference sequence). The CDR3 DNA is TGTGCCAGCAGTTTACTGGGACGGGGGGTGGTCGAGACCCAGTACTTC. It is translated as CASSLLGRGVVETQYF.

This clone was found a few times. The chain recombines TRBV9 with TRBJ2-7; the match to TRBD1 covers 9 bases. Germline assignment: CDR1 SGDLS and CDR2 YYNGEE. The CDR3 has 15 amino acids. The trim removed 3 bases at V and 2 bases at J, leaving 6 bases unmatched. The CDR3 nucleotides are TGTGCCAGCAGCGAGGGACAGGGCGTTACCTACGAGCAGTACTTC. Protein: CASSEGQGVTYEQYF.

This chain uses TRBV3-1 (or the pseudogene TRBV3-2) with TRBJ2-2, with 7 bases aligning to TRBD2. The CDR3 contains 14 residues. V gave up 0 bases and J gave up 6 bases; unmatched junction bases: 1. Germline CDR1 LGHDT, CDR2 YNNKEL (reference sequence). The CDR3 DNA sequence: TGTGCCAGCAGCCAAGATGGGGGGGCCGGGGAGCTGTTTTTT. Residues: CASSQDGGAGELFF.

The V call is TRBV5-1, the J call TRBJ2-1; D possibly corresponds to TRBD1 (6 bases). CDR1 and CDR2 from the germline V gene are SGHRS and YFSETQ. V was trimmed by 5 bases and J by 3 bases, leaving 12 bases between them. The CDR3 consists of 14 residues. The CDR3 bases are TGCGCCAGCAGTAATACAGGGAACTACAATGAGCAGTTCTTC. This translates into CASSNTGNYNEQFF.

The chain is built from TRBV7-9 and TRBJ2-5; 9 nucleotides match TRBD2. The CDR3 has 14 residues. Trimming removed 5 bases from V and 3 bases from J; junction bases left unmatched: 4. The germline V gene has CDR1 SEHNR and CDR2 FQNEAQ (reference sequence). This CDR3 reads CASSATSGEETQYF. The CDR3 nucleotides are TGTGCCAGCAGCGCGACTAGCGGAGAAGAGACCCAGTACTTC.